The following is a T cell receptor (beta chain) sequence with its context. This sample stems from a study of blood T cell repertoires in COVID-19. Across the study: The United States, Italy and Spain provided the acute and convalescent COVID-19 samples.

Authors' analysis steps: Reference gene primer amplification yielded estimated nucleated cell counts. Using immunoSEQ multiplex PCR, the repertoire was profiled, and TCRdb retains in-frame clones only, with some absent. V and J calls and clone size come straight from that table; D and trimming were deduced from the DNA. The sample yields about 130,000 clones, under 85% seen once. The CDR3 runs 14 residues. The V gene lost 3 bases and the J gene lost 4 bases, with 10 bases spanning the gap. Germline-derived CDR1 and CDR2 are MNHEY and SVGAGI. The chain combines TRBV6-5 with TRBJ2-1, with D perhaps TRBD1 (5 bases). This sequence originates from a man between 60 and 75 years old with acute or convalescent COVID-19. The sequencing input was peripheral blood. The DNA for the CDR3 is TGTGCCAGCAGTTATTCCAGGGTTTACAATGAGCAGTTCTTC. The encoded protein is CASSYSRVYNEQFF.